This entry features one TCR beta chain sequence. Authors' data handling: Estimates of nucleated cell counts were drawn from the amplification of reference gene primers. The repertoire was sequenced with immunoSEQ multiplex PCR; TCRdb's copy has only in-frame clones and lacks some. V, J and clone size reflect that table, while D and trimming were determined from the DNA. This sample carries just under 300,000 clones, roughly 86% of them seen once, and the ten largest clones take over 1%. The CDR3 length is 13 residues. Germline V gives CDR1 SNHLY, CDR2 FYNNEI. V shed 9 bases, J shed 5 bases, and the junction held 4 bases outside the gene matches. This sample is drawn from a study of blood T cell repertoires in COVID-19. On the study more broadly: From the United States, Italy and Spain came samples of acute and convalescent COVID-19. Sources were T cells, B-cell-depleted T cells, or PBMCs; the material itself was cDNA or gDNA.

The TCR comes from a man aged 65 to 85 with acute or convalescent COVID-19. V and J are TRBV2 and TRBJ2-7, with TRBD2 matching over 13 bases. Sequenced input: peripheral blood. In DNA form, the CDR3 reads TGTGCCAGGTCGGGACTAGCGGGAAACGAGCAGTACTTC. It translates to CARSGLAGNEQYF.